This TCR beta chain emerged from a study of response to subunit inactivated influenza vaccine. Study results and caveats: The authors proposed limited new T cell recruitment per seasonal influenza vaccination.

A note on this clonotype: Its antigen remains unidentified.

One entry per CDR3 protein results from TCRdb running MiXCR on the RT-PCR reads. Found here are over 300,000 distinct CDR3 sequences, 21% of them singletons; the top ten hold roughly 10%. Germline CDR1 reads DFQATT; CDR2 reads SNEGSKA (reference sequence). After removal of 3 bases from V and 5 bases from J, the junction contained 12 bases not matched to a gene. The length of the CDR3 is 16 residues. The V gene is TRBV20-1, the J gene TRBJ2-5, with 10 bases lining up with TRBD1. The material was PBMCs from blood, obtained less than 22 months after vaccination. This TCR derives from a man between 50 and 75 years old who received an inactivated influenza vaccine. CDR3 sequence reads: CSARSRDRGGLETQYF. The CDR3 bases are TGCAGTGCTAGGAGTCGGGACAGGGGAGGATTGGAGACCCAGTACTTC.